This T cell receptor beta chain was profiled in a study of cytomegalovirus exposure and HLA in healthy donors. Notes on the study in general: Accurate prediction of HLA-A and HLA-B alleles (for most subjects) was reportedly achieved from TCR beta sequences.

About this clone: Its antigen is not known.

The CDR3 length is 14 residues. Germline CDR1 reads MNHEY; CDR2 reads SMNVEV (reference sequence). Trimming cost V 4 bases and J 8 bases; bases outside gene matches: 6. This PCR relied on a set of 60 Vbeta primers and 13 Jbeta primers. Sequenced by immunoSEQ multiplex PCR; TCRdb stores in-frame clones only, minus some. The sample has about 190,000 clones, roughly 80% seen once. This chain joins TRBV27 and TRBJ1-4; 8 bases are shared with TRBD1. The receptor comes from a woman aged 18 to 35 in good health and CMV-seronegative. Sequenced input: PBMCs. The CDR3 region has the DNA TGTGCCAGCAGTTCGACAGGGGACTACGAAAAACTGTTTTTT. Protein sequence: CASSSTGDYEKLFF.